A single T cell receptor beta chain is shown here with its context. Its target is unknown. Naive-designated CD8 cells lacked CD45RO, were positively enriched for CCR7, and omitted terminally differentiated effector memory CD45RA+ cells. This entry is derived from a study of shared clonotypes between healthy human individuals. Study results and caveats: The study generally estimated greater richness for naive than memory subsets.

The CDR3 runs 14 residues. Germline lookup yields CDR1 SGHRS and CDR2 YFSETQ. Original processing notes: ImmunoSEQ gave junction-only sequences without quality scores, so filtering differed. TCRdb keeps only in-frame clones here, not all; method: immunoSEQ multiplex PCR. V, J and clone size reflect that table, while D and trimming were determined from the DNA. This table holds some 2 million clones, approximately 94% found once. The chain joins TRBV5-1 to TRBJ2-5; no definite D call. The better agreement between TRBJ2-7 and the DNA end casts doubt on the J call. Input material: naive CD8+ T cells sorted from blood. The sequence was obtained from a man younger than 30 in good health. The CDR3 region is CASSLKGNGYEQYF. In nucleotides, the CDR3 is TGCGCCAGCAGCTTGAAGGGAAACGGCTACGAGCAGTACTTC.